This TCR beta chain was captured in a study of radiotherapy plus CTLA-4 blockade in lung cancer. Germline CDR1 and CDR2: KGHSH and LQKENI. Trimming cost V 2 bases and J 0 bases; bases outside gene matches: 6. This CDR3 spans 17 amino acids. Sequencing was performed with immunoSEQ multiplex PCR; in TCRdb, only in-frame clones are kept and a portion is missing. The sample lists approximately 99,000 clones, 88% occurring once. The sample here was peripheral blood, taken from a patient treated with radiotherapy plus ipilimumab. The V call is TRBV18, the J call TRBJ1-3; 8 bases align to TRBD1. The TCR originated in a human donor with non-small cell lung cancer that progressed on radiotherapy plus ipilimumab. CDR3 sequence: CASSPFGQGNSGNTIYF. CDR3 sequence (DNA): TGTGCCAGCTCACCATTCGGACAGGGTAACTCTGGAAACACCATATATTTT. The entire variable domain, with the rest obtained from reference TRBV18 and TRBJ1-3, is as follows: NAGVMQNPRHLVRRRGQEARLRCSPMKGHSHVYWYRQLPEEGLKFMVYLQKENIIDESGMPKERFSAEFPKEGPSILRIQQVVRGDSAAYFCASSPFGQGNSGNTIYFGEGSWLTVV.